These 3 T cell receptor beta chains were sequenced from one sample in a study of T cells after yellow fever vaccination. TCRdb used MiXCR to reprocess the 5' RACE reads, holding one entry per CDR3 protein. The table shows 550,000 to 750,000 distinct CDR3 sequences, with 13% occurring only once. The sequences come from PBMCs, collected on the day of the yellow fever booster vaccination. Every receptor here comes from a man aged 25 to 45 who received the YFV17D yellow fever vaccine.

The rearrangement links TRBV28 to TRBJ1-2, with D perhaps matching TRBD1 (5 bases). The V gene's germline CDR1 is MDHEN and CDR2 SYDVKM. The germline V and J ends were trimmed by 5 bases and 10 bases, with 14 bases remaining between them. This CDR3 comprises 12 residues. Here the CDR3 DNA reads TGTGCCAGCAGTGAGGGACCGCGTGACTACACCTTC. Its protein is CASSEGPRDYTF.

The chain couples TRBV12-3 or TRBV12-4 to TRBJ2-7; 7 nucleotides line up with TRBD2. This CDR3 contains 13 residues. Germline trimming cut 6 bases from V and 12 bases from J; bases unmatched to any gene: 14. The CDR3 DNA follows: TGTGCCAGCAGGGCGAGCACTAGCGAAAATCGGTACTTC. It translates to CASRASTSENRYF.

This clonotype turned up a few times. The chain employs TRBV9 and TRBJ1-2; D remains unclear. This CDR3 spans 19 amino acids. V gave up 0 bases and J gave up 1 base, with 22 bases separating them. CDR1 SGDLS and CDR2 YYNGEE come from the germline V gene. The CDR3 DNA reads TGTGCCAGCAGCGTAGTCTCCAGCCTCCGGGGTCTCCGTAACTATGGCTACACCTTC. Amino acid sequence: CASSVVSSLRGLRNYGYTF. Based on the CDR3 plus reference TRBV9 and TRBJ1-2, the full variable domain is DSGVTQTPKHLITATGQRVTLRCSPRSGDLSVYWYQQSLDQGLQFLIQYYNGEERAKGNILERFSAQQFPDLHSELNLSSLELGDSALYFCASSVVSSLRGLRNYGYTFGSGTRLTVV.